The present T cell receptor beta chain was sequenced within a study of cytomegalovirus exposure and HLA in healthy donors. As concerns this clone: The antigen is undetermined.

The CDR3 has 14 amino acids. Per germline, CDR1 LNHDA and CDR2 SQIVND (reference sequence). Trimming took 3 bases from V and 11 from J; bases not matched to a gene: 5. TCRdb's copy holds only in-frame clones and misses some; the assay was immunoSEQ multiplex PCR. The table has about 120,000 clones, approximately 89% seen once; the top ten hold 1% to 1.4%. The donors belonged to the roughly 130-subject validation cohort, separate from the approximately 700-subject first cohort. Findings and caveats of the study: Listed as cytomegalovirus-associated were 170 or so TCR beta chains. Specificity for CMV antigens was confirmed in vitro for a few of the CMV-associated chains. With high specificity and sensitivity, the classifier reportedly diagnosed cytomegalovirus status.

The material sequenced was PBMCs. This chain connects TRBV19 to TRBJ2-3; 13 nucleotides line up with TRBD2. The sequence came from a young woman in good health and CMV-seronegative. The CDR3 DNA reads as TGTGCCAGTAGTATGCGACTAGCGGGGGGACAGCAGTATTTT. Translated, it gives CASSMRLAGGQQYF.